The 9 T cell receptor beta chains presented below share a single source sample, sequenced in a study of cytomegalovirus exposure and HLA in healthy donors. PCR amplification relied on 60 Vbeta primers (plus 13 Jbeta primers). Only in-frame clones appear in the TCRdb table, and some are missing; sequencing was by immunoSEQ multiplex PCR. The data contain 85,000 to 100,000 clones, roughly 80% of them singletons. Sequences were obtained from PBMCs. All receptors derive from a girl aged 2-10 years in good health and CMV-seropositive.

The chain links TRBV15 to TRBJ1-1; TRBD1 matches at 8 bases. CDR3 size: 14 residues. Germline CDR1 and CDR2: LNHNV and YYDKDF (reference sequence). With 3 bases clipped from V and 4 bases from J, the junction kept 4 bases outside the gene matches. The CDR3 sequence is CATSRGDRRTEAFF. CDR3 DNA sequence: TGTGCCACCAGCAGGGGGGACAGGCGCACTGAAGCTTTCTTT. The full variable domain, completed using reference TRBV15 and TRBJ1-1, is DAMVIQNPRYQVTQFGKPVTLSCSQTLNHNVMYWYQQKSSQAPKLLFHYYDKDFNNEADTPDNFQSRRPNTSFCFLDIRSPGLGDTAMYLCATSRGDRRTEAFFGQGTRLTVV.

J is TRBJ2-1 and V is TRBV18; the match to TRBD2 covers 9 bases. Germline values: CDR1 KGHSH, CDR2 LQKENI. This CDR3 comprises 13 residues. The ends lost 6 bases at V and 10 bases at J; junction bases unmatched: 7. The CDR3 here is CASSGLAQGEQFF. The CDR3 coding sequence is TGTGCCAGCTCCGGACTAGCGCAGGGCGAGCAGTTCTTC.

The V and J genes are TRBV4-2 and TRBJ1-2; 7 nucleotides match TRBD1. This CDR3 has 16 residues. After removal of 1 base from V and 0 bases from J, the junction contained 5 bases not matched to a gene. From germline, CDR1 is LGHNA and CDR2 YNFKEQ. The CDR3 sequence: CASSQAWDSTNYGYTF. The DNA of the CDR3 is TGTGCCAGCAGCCAAGCTTGGGACAGCACTAACTATGGCTACACCTTC.

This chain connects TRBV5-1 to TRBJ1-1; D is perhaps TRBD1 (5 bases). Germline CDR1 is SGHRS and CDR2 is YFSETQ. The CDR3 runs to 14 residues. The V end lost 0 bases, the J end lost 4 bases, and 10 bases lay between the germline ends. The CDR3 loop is CASSLARGGTEAFF. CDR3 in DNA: TGCGCCAGCAGCTTGGCCCGGGGGGGCACTGAAGCTTTCTTT.

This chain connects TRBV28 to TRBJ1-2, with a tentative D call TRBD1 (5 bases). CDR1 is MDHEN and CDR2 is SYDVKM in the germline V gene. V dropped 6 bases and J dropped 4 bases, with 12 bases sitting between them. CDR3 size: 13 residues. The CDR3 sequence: CASSAGNTYGYTF. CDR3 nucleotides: TGTGCCAGCAGCGCAGGGAATACCTATGGCTACACCTTC.

CDR3 amino acids: CASSVGLRDSYYGYTF. In DNA, the CDR3 is TGTGCCAGCAGCGTAGGACTCCGGGACAGCTACTATGGCTACACCTTC. The chain links TRBV9 to TRBJ1-2, with 7 bases identical to TRBD1. The CDR3 contains 16 residues. Germline V lookup: CDR1 SGDLS, CDR2 YYNGEE. V gave up 0 bases and J gave up 3 bases; unmatched junction bases: 8.

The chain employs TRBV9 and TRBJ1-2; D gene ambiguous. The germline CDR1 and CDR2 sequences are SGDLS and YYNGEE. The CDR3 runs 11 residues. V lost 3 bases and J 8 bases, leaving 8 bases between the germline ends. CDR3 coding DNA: TGTGCCAGCAGCGGTGGAGGCGGCTACACCTTC. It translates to CASSGGGGYTF.

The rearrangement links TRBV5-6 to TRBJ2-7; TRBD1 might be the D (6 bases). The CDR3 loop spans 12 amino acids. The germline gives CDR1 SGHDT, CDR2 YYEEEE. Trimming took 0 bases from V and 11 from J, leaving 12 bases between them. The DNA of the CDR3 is TGTGCCAGCAGCTTGGCCACAGGGCTAGAGTACTTC. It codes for CASSLATGLEYF.

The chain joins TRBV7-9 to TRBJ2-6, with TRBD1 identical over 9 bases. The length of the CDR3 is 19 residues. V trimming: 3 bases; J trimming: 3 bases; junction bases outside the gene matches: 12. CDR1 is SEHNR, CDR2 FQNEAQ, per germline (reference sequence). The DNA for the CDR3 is TGTGCCAGCAGCTTGGCGCCGGGACAGGGCTTTAGTGGGGCCAACGTCCTGACTTTC. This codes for CASSLAPGQGFSGANVLTF. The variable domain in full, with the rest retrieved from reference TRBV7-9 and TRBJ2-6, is DTGVSQNPRHKITKRGQNVTFRCDPISEHNRLYWYRQTLGQGPEFLTYFQNEAQLEKSRLLSDRFSAERPKGSFSTLEIQRTEQGDSAMYLCASSLAPGQGFSGANVLTFGAGSRLTVL.